The 31 T cell receptor beta chains below come from one sample, sequenced in a study of cytomegalovirus exposure and HLA in healthy donors. Researchers ran the PCR with 60 Vbeta and 13 Jbeta primers. TCRdb's table, derived via immunoSEQ multiplex PCR, lists solely in-frame clones and lacks some. The sample comprises 200,000 to 250,000 clones, about 89% of which are singletons, and 1% rests with the top ten. The specimen was PBMCs. All receptors derive from a woman younger than 35 in good health and CMV-seronegative.

DNA of the CDR3: TGTGCCAGCAGCTTACTAGCGGGGGGATCAGAGACCCAGTACTTC. Translation gives CASSLLAGGSETQYF. The chain links TRBV11-2 to TRBJ2-5; 11 bases are a match to TRBD2. The length of the CDR3 is 15 residues. Germline assignment: CDR1 SGHAT and CDR2 FQNNGV. The ends lost 2 bases at V and 4 bases at J; junction bases unmatched: 3. The whole variable domain, filled in from reference TRBV11-2 and TRBJ2-5, reads EAGVAQSPRYKIIEKRQSVAFWCNPISGHATLYWYQQILGQGPKLLIQFQNNGVVDDSQLPKDRFSAERLKGVDSTLKIQPAKLEDSAVYLCASSLLAGGSETQYFGPGTRLLVL.

V and J are TRBV4-1 and TRBJ1-6; possibly TRBD1 for D (6 bases). Between the trimmed V and J ends, which lost 4 bases and 6 bases, there was a span of 16 bases. This CDR3 region has 16 residues. The germline gives CDR1 MGHRA, CDR2 YSYEKL. The CDR3: CASSRPGGRTNSPLHF. The DNA for the CDR3 is TGCGCCAGCAGCCGGCCGGGGGGGCGCACTAATTCACCCCTCCACTTT.

This clone was detected once. The chain combines TRBV7-2 with TRBJ2-5; no clear D. The CDR3 consists of 15 residues. With 0 bases removed from V and 6 bases from J, the gap between germline ends came to 14 bases. Germline-derived CDR1 and CDR2 are SGHTA and FQGNSA. CDR3 nucleotides: TGTGCCAGCAGCTTAGCGGTTTATGCGGCTAAGACCCAGTACTTC. It encodes CASSLAVYAAKTQYF.

This clone has a single count. V is TRBV6-4 and J is TRBJ1-5, with D uncertain. Trimming cost V 4 bases and J 6 bases, with 13 bases left between them. This CDR3 is built from 14 residues. Germline V lookup: CDR1 MRHNA, CDR2 SNTAGT. The CDR3, as DNA: TGTGCCAGCAGTGCCCACGGAGGAGGTCAGCCCCAGCATTTT. Its translation is CASSAHGGGQPQHF.

The genes are TRBV7-9 and TRBJ2-7, with TRBD1 matching over 9 bases. The CDR3 runs to 15 residues. Per the germline V gene, CDR1 is SEHNR and CDR2 is FQNEAQ (reference sequence). J lost 0 bases, V lost 5 bases, and 5 bases had no gene match. This chain's CDR3 is CASSPGQGSSYEQYF. The CDR3 DNA reads as TGTGCCAGCAGCCCAGGACAGGGGTCCTCCTACGAGCAGTACTTC.

The CDR3 loop reads CASSLVAGGPSISGANVLTF. As DNA, the CDR3 is TGTGCCAGCAGCTTGGTAGCGGGAGGGCCTTCCATCTCTGGGGCCAACGTCCTGACTTTC. V gene TRBV5-5 combines with J gene TRBJ2-6; 11 bases are a match to TRBD2. V was clipped by 0 bases and J by 0 bases; unmatched bases: 8. The CDR3 has 20 residues. Per germline, CDR1 SGHKS and CDR2 YYEKEE (reference sequence). Full variable domain (rest looked up from reference TRBV5-5 and TRBJ2-6): DAGVTQSPTHLIKTRGQQVTLRCSPISGHKSVSWYQQVLGQGPQFIFQYYEKEERGRGNFPDRFSARQFPNYSSELNVNALLLGDSALYLCASSLVAGGPSISGANVLTFGAGSRLTVL.

The chain links TRBV4-3 to TRBJ2-5; 10 positions agree with TRBD2. The CDR3 covers 18 residues. With 0 bases clipped from V and 4 bases from J, the junction kept 11 bases outside the gene matches. CDR1 is LGHNA and CDR2 is YSLEER in the germline V gene. The chain's CDR3 is CASSQDSGAGGRGETQYF. CDR3 nucleotides: TGCGCCAGCAGCCAAGATAGTGGAGCGGGGGGGCGGGGAGAGACCCAGTACTTC.

The table lists this clone with a count of one. The CDR3 nucleotides are TGTGCCAGCAGTTACCCGGGGAACAATGAGCAGTTCTTC. It codes for CASSYPGNNEQFF. The rearrangement uses TRBV6-6 and TRBJ2-1, with TRBD2 as a possible D gene (5 bases). This CDR3 has 13 amino acids. V gave up 2 bases and J gave up 5 bases, with 7 bases separating them. Germline V gene sequence: CDR1 MNHNY, CDR2 SVGAGI (reference sequence).

The rearrangement uses TRBV14 and TRBJ2-7, with D possibly matching TRBD2 (5 bases). CDR3 length equals 14 residues. Trimming took 0 bases from V and 2 from J, leaving 8 bases between them. The germline V gene encodes CDR1 SGHDN and CDR2 FVKESK. CDR3 nucleotide sequence: TGTGCCAGCAGCCAAGAAATCGGGACCTACGAGCAGTACTTC. It encodes CASSQEIGTYEQYF. Together with reference TRBV14 and TRBJ2-7, the CDR3 gives the full variable domain: EAGVTQFPSHSVIEKGQTVTLRCDPISGHDNLYWYRRVMGKEIKFLLHFVKESKQDESGMPNNRFLAERTGGTYSTLKVQPAELEDSGVYFCASSQEIGTYEQYFGPGTRLTVT.

The chain has TRBV13 and TRBJ2-7; possible D gene TRBD1, 6 bases. The germline V and J ends were trimmed by 4 bases and 6 bases, with 19 bases remaining between them. Germline CDR1 PRHDT, CDR2 FYEKMQ (reference sequence). The CDR3 spans 15 residues. The DNA for the CDR3 is TGTGCCAGCAGCTCTCGACAGGATAGTATGGGCGAGCAGTACTTC. Amino acids: CASSSRQDSMGEQYF.

This clone came up once. CDR3 loop: CAISPTSGSSYEQYF. The CDR3, as DNA: TGTGCCATCAGTCCGACTAGCGGGAGTTCCTACGAGCAGTACTTC. This chain joins TRBV10-3 and TRBJ2-7, with TRBD2 matching 12 bases. CDR3 length: 15 residues. J lost 1 base, V lost 5 bases, and 3 bases had no gene match. Germline V lookup: CDR1 ENHRY, CDR2 SYGVKD.

The chain recombines TRBV7-9 with TRBJ2-1; 8 positions agree with TRBD2. V shed 6 bases, J shed 0 bases, and the junction held 7 bases outside the gene matches. CDR1 SEHNR and CDR2 FQNEAQ come from the germline V gene (reference sequence). The CDR3 has 16 amino acids. The CDR3 DNA reads TGTGCCAGCAGGGGAGCGGGGGAAAGCTCCTACAATGAGCAGTTCTTC. Its translation: CASRGAGESSYNEQFF.

The chain has TRBV4-1 and TRBJ2-1, with 7 bases lining up with TRBD1. V dropped 4 bases and J dropped 6; count of bases not matched to a gene: 9. The length of the CDR3 is 15 residues. CDR1 is MGHRA and CDR2 is YSYEKL in the germline V gene. The chain's CDR3 is CASSLQGGEGNEQFF. The DNA for the CDR3 is TGCGCCAGCAGCCTTCAAGGGGGCGAGGGCAATGAGCAGTTCTTC.

V usage is TRBV13 and J usage is TRBJ2-7, with D possibly being TRBD1 (5 bases). The CDR3 runs to 12 residues. V shed 5 bases and J shed 3 bases, with 8 bases lying between them. Germline V gene sequence: CDR1 PRHDT, CDR2 FYEKMQ (reference sequence). In DNA form, the CDR3 reads TGTGCCAGCAGCCCTCAGGGCTACGAGCAGTACTTC. Amino acid sequence: CASSPQGYEQYF.

This clone has just one count. CDR3 residues: CASSPILAGGASEQFF. In DNA, the CDR3 is TGTGCCAGCAGCCCGATTCTAGCGGGAGGGGCTAGTGAGCAGTTCTTC. The chain couples TRBV14 to TRBJ2-1; TRBD2 matches at 12 bases. The germline gives CDR1 SGHDN, CDR2 FVKESK. The length of the CDR3 is 16 residues. V lost 4 bases to trimming and J lost 9 bases; unmatched junction nucleotides: 10.

This chain connects TRBV4-2 to TRBJ2-7; TRBD2 aligns across 14 bases. With V trimmed by 0 bases and J by 6 bases, 4 bases remained unmatched. Germline V gives CDR1 LGHNA, CDR2 YNFKEQ. The CDR3 has 16 residues. CDR3 sequence (DNA): TGTGCCAGCAGCCAAGAGGGGACTAGCGGGAGAAGCGAGCAGTACTTC. It yields the protein CASSQEGTSGRSEQYF.

The gene calls are TRBV5-4 and TRBJ2-6; D is perhaps TRBD1 (6 bases). V was cut by 4 bases and J by 0 bases, with 17 bases left in between. The CDR3 contains 18 residues. Germline V CDR1 and CDR2: SGHNT, YYREEE (reference sequence). Here the CDR3 DNA reads TGTGCCAGCAGCCAACCGGACAGAGGCCTCTCTGGGGCCAACGTCCTGACTTTC. This encodes CASSQPDRGLSGANVLTF.

The chain recombines TRBV5-4 with TRBJ2-1; 8 bases align to TRBD2. The trim removed 4 bases at V and 6 bases at J, leaving 6 bases unmatched. CDR1 is SGHNT, CDR2 YYREEE, per germline (reference sequence). The CDR3 has 14 residues. CDR3 nucleotide sequence: TGTGCCAGCAGCCCGGGGGGGCCGAGCAATGAGCAGTTCTTC. Translated: CASSPGGPSNEQFF.

CDR3: CASRESGGTEAFF. Written as DNA, the CDR3 is TGTGCCAGCAGGGAATCCGGGGGGACTGAAGCTTTCTTT. J is TRBJ1-1 and V is TRBV6-5; TRBD1 is a possible D gene (5 bases). V lost 6 bases to trimming and J lost 5 bases, with 13 bases between them. Germline V gene sequence: CDR1 MNHEY, CDR2 SVGAGI. The CDR3 is made up of 13 amino acids.

The rearrangement joins TRBV5-1 to TRBJ1-2, with D perhaps matching TRBD1 (6 bases). V shed 0 bases and J shed 3 bases, with 9 bases lying between them. Germline loops: CDR1 SGHRS, CDR2 YFSETQ. The CDR3 extends over 14 amino acids. In DNA form, the CDR3 reads TGCGCCAGCAGCTTGGGCGGGGGCTACTATGGCTACACCTTC. It is translated as CASSLGGGYYGYTF. Filled out from reference TRBV5-1 and TRBJ1-2, the complete variable domain reads KAGVTQTPRYLIKTRGQQVTLSCSPISGHRSVSWYQQTPGQGLQFLFEYFSETQRNKGNFPGRFSGRQFSNSRSEMNVSTLELGDSALYLCASSLGGGYYGYTFGSGTRLTVV.

The V gene is TRBV2, the J gene TRBJ1-2; 11 bases are shared with TRBD1. The trim removed 8 bases at V and 4 bases at J, leaving 18 bases unmatched. The CDR3 is made up of 18 amino acids. Germline V lookup: CDR1 SNHLY, CDR2 FYNNEI. CDR3 sequence reads: CASRLLDGQGAQGYGYTF. The CDR3 DNA reads as TGTGCCAGCCGCCTGTTAGACGGACAGGGGGCCCAAGGCTATGGCTACACCTTC.

This sequence joins TRBV27 and TRBJ2-7, with TRBD1 identical over 8 bases. This CDR3 contains 13 residues. The V gene end was trimmed by 1 base and the J gene end by 6 bases; junction bases not matched to a gene: 2. Per germline, CDR1 MNHEY and CDR2 SMNVEV (reference sequence). CDR3 residues: CASSLWTGSEQYF. CDR3 DNA sequence: TGTGCCAGCAGTTTATGGACAGGGAGCGAGCAGTACTTC.

The DNA of the CDR3 is TGTGCCAGCATGAGTACAGCTACCCTCGAGCAGTACTTC. Its translation: CASMSTATLEQYF. J is TRBJ2-7 and V is TRBV2, with D unresolved. This CDR3 has 13 amino acids. The germline CDR1 and CDR2 sequences are SNHLY and FYNNEI. V lost 7 bases to trimming and J lost 6 bases, with 16 bases between them.

The V gene is TRBV4-3, the J gene TRBJ2-2; TRBD2 matches 7 bases. The germline V gene encodes CDR1 LGHNA and CDR2 YSLEER. Germline trimming cut 0 bases from V and 6 bases from J; bases unmatched to any gene: 10. CDR3 length: 17 residues. In nucleotides, the CDR3 is TGCGCCAGCAGCCAAGATTTGTGGGAGGGCCCGGCCGGGGAGCTGTTTTTT. Translated: CASSQDLWEGPAGELFF.

V gene TRBV28 combines with J gene TRBJ2-3; possibly TRBD2 for D (7 bases). Germline V gene data show CDR1 as MDHEN and CDR2 as SYDVKM. The CDR3 loop spans 12 amino acids. The V end was cut by 6 bases, the J end by 4 bases, with 8 bases between. CDR3 region: CASSGGPDTQYF. DNA for the CDR3: TGTGCCAGCAGCGGGGGGCCAGATACGCAGTATTTT.

This clone has just a few counts. This sequence joins TRBV4-3 and TRBJ2-3, with TRBD2 as a possible D gene (6 bases). The CDR3 sequence is 15 residues long. Trimming took 4 bases from V and 2 from J, leaving 13 bases between them. Germline loops: CDR1 LGHNA, CDR2 YSLEER. CDR3 region: CASSPGGLPTDTQYF. The CDR3 nucleotides are TGCGCCAGCAGCCCTGGGGGACTGCCCACAGATACGCAGTATTTT.

The gene calls are TRBV19 and TRBJ1-4; D remains ambiguous. V gave up 7 bases and J gave up 5 bases, with 11 bases separating them. The CDR3 is 13 amino acids. Germline V gives CDR1 LNHDA, CDR2 SQIVND (reference sequence). CDR3 DNA: TGTGCCAGTAACGCACAGCAGAATGAAAAACTGTTTTTT. Protein product: CASNAQQNEKLFF.

The CDR3 DNA follows: TGTGCCAGTGCACTAGCGGGGGTCGGGGAGCTGTTTTTT. This sequence encodes CASALAGVGELFF. The J gene is TRBJ2-2, the V gene TRBV6-5, with TRBD2 matching 11 bases. V was clipped by 9 bases and J by 7 bases; unmatched bases: 4. CDR1 is MNHEY, CDR2 SVGAGI, per germline. This CDR3 has 13 residues.

This clone showed up just once. The chain uses TRBV7-2 and TRBJ2-7, with 7 bases matching TRBD1. Germline V gene data show CDR1 as SGHTA and CDR2 as FQGNSA. CDR3 length: 16 residues. The J segment lost 6 bases and the V segment lost 2 bases, leaving 13 bases of the junction unmatched. CDR3 amino acids: CASSLSLGAGGLEQYF. In DNA, the CDR3 is TGTGCCAGCAGCTTATCTTTGGGGGCAGGGGGTCTCGAGCAGTACTTC.

The chain has TRBV7-9 and TRBJ1-6; D unresolved. Germline V gene data show CDR1 as SEHNR and CDR2 as FQNEAQ (reference sequence). The V and J ends lost 1 base and 0 bases respectively, with 7 bases between them. This CDR3 spans 16 amino acids. CDR3 in DNA: TGTGCCAGCAGCTTAGGGTCCAGCTCCTATAATTCACCCCTCCACTTT. Amino acids: CASSLGSSSYNSPLHF.

The chain recombines TRBV7-3 with TRBJ2-3, with 14 bases fitting TRBD2. The germline CDR1 and CDR2 sequences are SGHTA and FQGTGA. J was trimmed by 5 bases and V by 0 bases; bases with no gene match: 4. The CDR3 length is 17 residues. CDR3 DNA: TGTGCCAGCAGCTTAACCGGGACTAGCGGGAGTGGAGATACGCAGTATTTT. Translation: CASSLTGTSGSGDTQYF.